These 15 T cell receptor beta chains originate from one sample sequenced in a study of CXCR3-negative and CXCR3-positive naive CD8 T cells. With UMI labels, 5' RACE was used to prepare the TRB cDNA libraries. TCRdb reprocessed the 5' RACE reads and keeps a single row for each CDR3 protein, giving no DNA. The listing contains 70,000 to 95,000 distinct CDR3 sequences. Sample: naive CXCR3- CD8+ T cells from blood. The subset denotes: CD45RO-CCR7+CD27+CD95- naive CD8+ T cells lacking CXCR3 (TNR3-). The receptors here all came from a human donor in good health. Some clones in this sample may be carry-over from other donors' samples.

The chain carries TRBV15 and TRBJ2-5; TCRdb's D gene call, TRBD1, goes unchecked for lack of DNA. The germline CDR1 and CDR2 sequences are LNHNV and YYDKDF (reference sequence). The CDR3 loop spans 12 amino acids. CDR3 residues: CATSGGQETQYF.

The J gene is TRBJ2-7, the V gene TRBV14. CDR1 is SGHDN and CDR2 is FVKESK in the germline V gene. The CDR3 consists of 14 residues. CDR3 protein: CASSQEGGSYEQYF.

The chain carries TRBV15 and TRBJ2-4. Germline V lookup: CDR1 LNHNV, CDR2 YYDKDF (reference sequence). The CDR3 extends over 14 amino acids. The CDR3 protein is CATSRDLGVDIQYF.

The V call is TRBV2, the J call TRBJ2-7; TCRdb outputs TRBD2, but without DNA this stays unchecked. Germline V gene sequence: CDR1 SNHLY, CDR2 FYNNEI. This CDR3 region has 15 residues. The CDR3 loop reads CASSERTSGDYEQYF.

The J gene is TRBJ2-2, the V gene TRBV3-1; lacking DNA, the TRBD2 call made by TCRdb goes unchecked. Germline loops: CDR1 LGHDT, CDR2 YNNKEL (reference sequence). The CDR3 loop spans 21 amino acids. This CDR3 is CASSQDQYGLAGADNTGELFF.

The chain has TRBV28 and TRBJ2-1; without DNA, the TCRdb call of TRBD2 cannot be checked. Germline CDR1 and CDR2: MDHEN and SYDVKM. This CDR3 is 17 amino acids long. The CDR3 is CASSVDRLSGRGNEQFF.

V and J are TRBV5-4 and TRBJ2-2; no DNA is available, so the TRBD1 call from TCRdb remains unchecked. The CDR3 sequence is 14 residues long. CDR1 is SGHNT, CDR2 YYREEE, per germline (reference sequence). CDR3 protein: CASSSAPLTGELFF.

CDR3 in amino acids: CASSLGLNEQYF. The chain recombines TRBV7-6 with TRBJ2-7. CDR1 is SGHVS and CDR2 is FNYEAQ in the germline V gene. This CDR3 has 12 residues.

This rearrangement joins TRBV20-1 to TRBJ2-1; the TRBD2 assignment by TCRdb is unverifiable without DNA. The CDR3 runs to 17 residues. Germline assignment: CDR1 DFQATT and CDR2 SNEGSKA (reference sequence). The CDR3 loop is CSARDLWLAGPYNEQFF.

Considering frequency, this clonotype is medium-sized (0.01 to 0.1%). The rearrangement uses TRBV6-2 or TRBV6-3 and TRBJ2-1; TCRdb gives TRBD2 as the D gene, but with no DNA this cannot be confirmed. CDR3 size: 15 residues. CDR1 is MNHEY, CDR2 SVGEGT, per germline. CDR3 residues: CASSPPSGGYNEQFF.

This clonotype is labeled medium-sized (0.01 to 0.1%) based on frequency. This chain joins TRBV14 and TRBJ2-2; as DNA is missing, the TRBD1 call by TCRdb cannot be tested. Germline V lookup: CDR1 SGHDN, CDR2 FVKESK. The CDR3 length is 16 residues. The CDR3 region is CASSQEDRGLVGELFF.

This sequence joins TRBV20-1 and TRBJ2-5. CDR3 length equals 13 residues. Germline V gene lookup returns CDR1 DFQATT and CDR2 SNEGSKA (reference sequence). This chain's CDR3 is CSARHLGAGTQYF.

The chain combines TRBV29-1 with TRBJ2-1; TCRdb's assignment of TRBD1 cannot be checked, as there is no DNA. This CDR3 has 13 amino acids. CDR1 is SQVTM, CDR2 ANQGSEA, per germline. The CDR3 protein is CSVEGGYIDEQFF.

This chain connects TRBV6-5 to TRBJ1-6; TCRdb reports TRBD1, a call that lacks DNA to check it against. The germline V gene has CDR1 MNHEY and CDR2 SVGAGI. The length of the CDR3 is 16 residues. The chain's CDR3 is CASRDSLGPYNSPLHF.

The chain carries TRBV15 and TRBJ2-1; the TRBD1 assignment by TCRdb is unverifiable without DNA. CDR1 is LNHNV, CDR2 YYDKDF, per germline (reference sequence). The CDR3 length is 15 residues. This CDR3 is CATSRPSQGVYWQFF.